These T cell receptor beta chains were read from a single sample in a study of cytomegalovirus exposure and HLA in healthy donors. Clones were sequenced by immunoSEQ multiplex PCR, and TCRdb holds only the in-frame ones, with some missing. Among roughly 190,000 clones listed, roughly 80% were seen once. The specimen sequenced was PBMCs. The receptors were sampled from a woman between 50 and 59 years old in good health and CMV-seropositive. The CDR3 runs from the conserved cysteine through the conserved F or W. Fields, in order: J gene, V gene, D gene, clone size, CDR3 protein, CDR3 DNA. D genes are given only for firm matches. The size entry is marked missing in some rows and otherwise reads once, few, many or a size class.

J: TRBJ1-1; V: TRBV6-4; D: .; size: .; CDR3: CASRVTQGTEAFF; DNA: TGTGCCAGCAGGGTCACACAGGGTACTGAAGCTTTCTTT
J: TRBJ1-3; V: TRBV5-4; D: .; size: .; CDR3: CASSLGTGSSGNTIYF; DNA: TGTGCCAGCAGCTTGGGTACGGGAAGCTCCGGAAACACCATATATTTT
J: TRBJ1-5; V: TRBV6-6; D: .; size: few; CDR3: CASTARGGNQPQHF; DNA: TGTGCCAGCACGGCCAGGGGAGGCAATCAGCCCCAGCATTTT
J: TRBJ1-4; V: TRBV7-9; D: .; size: once; CDR3: CASSPRAGAPNEKLFF; DNA: TGTGCCAGCAGCCCCCGCGCGGGGGCACCTAATGAAAAACTGTTTTTT
J: TRBJ1-1; V: TRBV5-6; D: .; size: .; CDR3: CASTPRVRNTEAFF; DNA: TGTGCCAGCACCCCTCGGGTGAGGAACACTGAAGCTTTCTTT
J: TRBJ2-5; V: TRBV5-1; D: .; size: .; CDR3: CASSPLGQVQETQYF; DNA: TGCGCCAGCAGCCCGCTGGGACAAGTACAAGAGACCCAGTACTTC
J: TRBJ1-2; V: TRBV9; D: .; size: .; CDR3: CASSRSPEGLGYGYTF; DNA: TGTGCCAGCAGCCGGTCCCCGGAGGGATTAGGCTATGGCTACACCTTC
J: TRBJ2-2; V: TRBV5-1; D: .; size: once; CDR3: CASSLEPRDTGELFF; DNA: TGCGCCAGCAGCTTGGAACCCAGGGACACCGGGGAGCTGTTTTTT
J: TRBJ2-5; V: TRBV7-9; D: TRBD2; size: .; CDR3: CASSSLGKRGGQETQYF; DNA: TGTGCCAGCTCCTCCCTGGGGAAGCGGGGGGGCCAAGAGACCCAGTACTTC
J: TRBJ2-1; V: TRBV7-8; D: TRBD2; size: .; CDR3: CASSLERGGPAVEQFF; DNA: TGTGCCAGCAGCTTAGAACGGGGGGGGCCGGCTGTTGAGCAGTTCTTC
J: TRBJ2-7; V: TRBV6-1; D: .; size: .; CDR3: CASSPWGGRTDF; DNA: TGTGCCAGCAGTCCCTGGGGGGGGCGTACGGACTTC
J: TRBJ1-1; V: TRBV7-9; D: .; size: .; CDR3: CASSLNSGPTGAFF; DNA: TGTGCCAGCAGCCTAAATTCGGGTCCGACCGGAGCTTTCTTT